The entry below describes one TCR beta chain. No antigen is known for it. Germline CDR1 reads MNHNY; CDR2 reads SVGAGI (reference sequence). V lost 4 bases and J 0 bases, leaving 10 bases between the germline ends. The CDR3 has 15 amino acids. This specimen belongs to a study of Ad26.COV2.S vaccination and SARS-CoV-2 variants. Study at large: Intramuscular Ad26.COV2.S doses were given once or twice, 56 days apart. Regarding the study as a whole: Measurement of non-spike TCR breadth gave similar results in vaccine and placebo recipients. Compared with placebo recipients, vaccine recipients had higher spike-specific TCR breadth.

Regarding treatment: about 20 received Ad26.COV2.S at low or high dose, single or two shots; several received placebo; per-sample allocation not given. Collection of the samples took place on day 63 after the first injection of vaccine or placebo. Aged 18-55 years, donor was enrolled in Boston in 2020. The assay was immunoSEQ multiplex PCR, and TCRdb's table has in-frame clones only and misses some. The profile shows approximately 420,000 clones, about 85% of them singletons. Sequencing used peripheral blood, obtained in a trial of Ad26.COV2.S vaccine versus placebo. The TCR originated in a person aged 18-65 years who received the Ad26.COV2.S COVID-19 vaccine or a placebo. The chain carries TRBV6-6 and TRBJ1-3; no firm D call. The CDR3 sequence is CASSFDWSSGNTIYF. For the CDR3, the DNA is TGTGCCAGCAGTTTCGACTGGAGCTCTGGAAACACCATATATTTT.